One T cell receptor beta chain is described in this entry. Profiled with immunoSEQ multiplex PCR; TCRdb holds only in-frame clones, not every one. In the table there are roughly 190,000 clones, 90% to 95% of which are singletons. V was cut by 6 bases and J by 0 bases, with 21 bases left in between. The V gene's germline CDR1 is SGHNT and CDR2 YENEEA. The CDR3 runs 18 residues. The data derive from a study of control samples from healthy donors and cancer patients. The origin of this receptor is a man aged 25 to 40 in good health. The chain employs TRBV11-3 and TRBJ1-5; D not resolved. The sample comprised blood. The CDR3 nucleotides read TGTGCCAGCAGACCATCCTCAGATTGGAAGTATAGCAATCAGCCCCAGCATTTT. Translation gives CASRPSSDWKYSNQPQHF. Together with reference TRBV11-3 and TRBJ1-5, the CDR3 gives the full variable domain: EAGVVQSPRYKIIEKKQPVAFWCNPISGHNTLYWYLQNLGQGPELLIRYENEEAVDDSQLPKDRFSAERLKGVDSTLKIQPAELGDSAVYLCASRPSSDWKYSNQPQHFGDGTRLSIL.